A selection of T cell receptor beta chains follows, all from one sample in a study of CD4+ T cells in melanoma. Sequencing was performed with immunoSEQ multiplex PCR; in TCRdb, only in-frame clones are kept and a portion is missing. The sample yields about 120,000 clones, 92% seen once. Sequencing used peripheral blood. Every receptor here comes from a human donor with melanoma. Each CDR3 is given with its conserved first and last residue. The D gene is left open where the match is weak. The size field is filled for only some rows; it gives once, few, many or a size class.

d_call,cdr3_length,j_call,v_call,clone_size,cdr3_aa,cdr3_nt
.,13,TRBJ2-7,TRBV29-1,.,CSVRGTASYEQYF,TGCAGCGTGCGCGGGACAGCTTCCTACGAGCAGTACTTC
.,16,TRBJ2-2,TRBV5-1,.,CASSLIPTANTGELFF,TGCGCCAGCAGCTTGATTCCGACAGCGAACACCGGGGAGCTGTTTTTT
TRBD1,16,TRBJ2-7,TRBV12-5,once,CASGLLRDRVEYEQYF,TGTGCTAGTGGTTTGCTCCGGGACAGGGTAGAGTACGAGCAGTACTTC
TRBD1,13,TRBJ2-7,TRBV7-9,.,CASSLGQGFGWDF,TGTGCCAGCAGCTTAGGACAGGGGTTTGGTTGGGACTTC
TRBD1,15,TRBJ2-7,TRBV19,.,CASSEMTGVGYEQYF,TGTGCCAGTAGCGAGATGACAGGGGTGGGATACGAGCAGTACTTC
TRBD1,14,TRBJ1-2,TRBV5-1,.,CASSFNRGRGSYTF,TGCGCCAGCAGCTTTAACAGGGGGCGCGGGAGCTACACCTTC
.,15,TRBJ2-3,TRBV10-3,.,CAISESSGPGDTQYF,TGTGCCATCAGTGAGTCATCAGGGCCGGGAGATACGCAGTATTTT
.,15,TRBJ2-1,TRBV11-3,.,CASSLDYRRDNEQFF,TGTGCCAGCAGCTTAGATTATAGACGGGACAATGAGCAGTTCTTC
TRBD1,18,TRBJ2-3,TRBV7-6,.,CASSFSPTGEGGTDTQYF,TGTGCCAGCAGCTTCTCCCCGACAGGGGAAGGAGGCACAGATACGCAGTATTTT
.,14,TRBJ2-7,TRBV18,.,CASSPTESSYEQYF,TGTGCCAGCTCACCAACCGAGAGCTCCTACGAGCAGTACTTC
.,10,TRBJ2-5,TRBV2,.,CASAGGTQYF,TGTGCCAGCGCCGGGGGGACCCAGTACTTC
.,10,TRBJ1-2,TRBV21-1,.,CASSTYGYTF,TGTGCCAGCAGCACATACGGCTACACCTTC
.,16,TRBJ1-3,TRBV30,.,CACGRGLISSGNTIYF,TGTGCCTGTGGGCGGGGGCTGATCAGCTCTGGAAACACCATATATTTT
.,14,TRBJ1-3,TRBV27,.,CASSEIGSGNTIYF,TGTGCCAGCTCTGAGATAGGCTCTGGAAACACCATATATTTT
TRBD1,12,TRBJ2-1,TRBV2,once,CASNRGADEQFF,TGTGCCAGCAACAGGGGAGCGGATGAGCAGTTCTTC
TRBD2,15,TRBJ2-7,TRBV7-2,.,CASSLGLAGIYEQYF,TGTGCCAGCAGCTTGGGGCTAGCGGGTATATACGAGCAGTACTTC
.,13,TRBJ2-5,TRBV11-1,.,CASSSGFQETQYF,TGTGCCAGCAGCTCCGGGTTCCAAGAGACCCAGTACTTC
.,13,TRBJ2-1,TRBV19,.,CASSRTDYNEQFF,TGTGCCAGTAGTCGGACGGATTACAATGAGCAGTTCTTC
.,19,TRBJ2-6,TRBV6-1,.,CASSGGRRRGVSGANVLTF,TGTGCCAGCAGTGGGGGGAGACGGAGAGGGGTCTCTGGGGCCAACGTCCTGACTTTC
TRBD1,15,TRBJ1-1,TRBV5-1,once,CASSLLGQGTTEAFF,TGCGCCAGCAGCTTGTTGGGACAGGGTACGACTGAAGCTTTCTTT
.,15,TRBJ1-2,TRBV7-2,.,CASSLVDGGLEGYTF,TGTGCCAGCAGCTTGGTTGACGGGGGTTTGGAGGGCTACACCTTC
.,13,TRBJ1-1,TRBV6-6,.,CASSYSDLGSAFF,TGTGCCAGCAGTTACTCGGATCTGGGCTCAGCTTTCTTT
.,12,TRBJ2-1,TRBV4-1,.,CASSDRYNEQFF,TGCGCCAGCAGCGACAGGTACAATGAGCAGTTCTTC
.,14,TRBJ1-5,TRBV19,once,CASSIRSRSQPQHF,TGTGCCAGTAGTATAAGGTCCCGGAGTCAGCCCCAGCATTTT
TRBD1,16,TRBJ1-3,TRBV5-1,.,CASSLAGRGDSDTIYF,TGCGCCAGCAGCTTGGCGGGCAGGGGGGATTCGGACACCATATATTTT
TRBD1,15,TRBJ2-2,TRBV7-3,few,CASSRDRGFTGELFF,TGTGCCAGCAGCCGGGACAGGGGTTTCACCGGGGAGCTGTTTTTT
.,15,TRBJ2-6,TRBV19,.,CASSPLSSGANVLTF,TGTGCCAGTAGTCCCCTCAGCTCTGGGGCCAACGTCCTGACTTTC
.,10,TRBJ1-2,TRBV6-6,.,CASGHYGYTF,TGTGCCAGCGGACACTATGGCTACACCTTC
.,14,TRBJ2-2,TRBV11-3,.,CASSLERDAGELFF,TGTGCCAGCAGCTTAGAAAGGGATGCCGGGGAGCTGTTTTTT
TRBD2,14,TRBJ2-3,TRBV9,.,CAILAGDSTDTQYF,TGTGCCATACTAGCGGGGGACAGCACAGATACGCAGTATTTT
.,12,TRBJ1-2,TRBV23-1,.,CASPHRPYGYTF,TGCGCCAGTCCCCATAGACCCTATGGCTACACCTTC